A selection of T cell receptor beta chains follows, all from one sample in a study of chemoradiotherapy in HPV16-positive cancers. The data were produced by immunoSEQ multiplex PCR, yet TCRdb's version contains in-frame clones alone and is incomplete. Of fewer than 25,000 clones listed, roughly 92% are singletons. This specimen consisted of blood, obtained from a patient who underwent chemoradiotherapy. Receptors originate from a human donor with HPV-associated anogenital cancer. CDR3s include the opening cysteine and the closing phenylalanine or tryptophan. D genes are given only for firm matches. Clone sizes are given selectively: once, few, many, or a class where the clone is expanded.

clone_size | j_call | v_call | d_call | cdr3_nt | cdr3_aa
NA | TRBJ2-1 | TRBV11-3 | NA | TGTGCCAGCCGTGGGCAGGACAATGAGCAGTTCTTC | CASRGQDNEQFF
NA | TRBJ1-5 | TRBV7-8 | TRBD1 | TGTGCCAGCAGCATAGGACAGGGGAGAAATCAGCCCCAGCATTTT | CASSIGQGRNQPQHF
few | TRBJ2-1 | TRBV11-3 | NA | TGTGCCAGCAGCCCCAGGACTCCCTCGGAGCAGTTCTTC | CASSPRTPSEQFF
NA | TRBJ2-2 | TRBV7-7 | NA | TGTGCTAGCAGCTTTAGCGTGAGCACCGGGGAGCTGTTTTTT | CASSFSVSTGELFF
NA | TRBJ1-5 | TRBV5-6 | NA | TGTGCCAGCAGCTTGGGACAGGTCAATCAGCCCCAGCATTTT | CASSLGQVNQPQHF
NA | TRBJ2-1 | TRBV11-2 | NA | TGTGCCAGCAGCTTCGACAGGAGCAATGAGCAGTTCTTC | CASSFDRSNEQFF
NA | TRBJ2-7 | TRBV7-2 | NA | TGTGCCAGCAGCTTATGGTCGGGAGTCCGAGACTACGAGCAGTACTTC | CASSLWSGVRDYEQYF
NA | TRBJ2-2 | TRBV9 | NA | TGTGCCAGCAGCGTCGGGACACCGAACACCGGGGAGCTGTTTTTT | CASSVGTPNTGELFF
NA | TRBJ2-7 | TRBV5-5 | NA | TGTGCCAGCAGCTTGGCCTCAGGGGAAGGCTACGAGCAGTACTTC | CASSLASGEGYEQYF
NA | TRBJ2-5 | TRBV11-2 | TRBD2 | TGTGCCAGCAGCTGGACTAGCGGGGGGGAGACCCAGTACTTC | CASSWTSGGETQYF
few | TRBJ1-2 | TRBV7-9 | TRBD1 | TGTGCCAGCAGCGGGACAGGGTTTTACTATGGCTACACCTTC | CASSGTGFYYGYTF
NA | TRBJ2-7 | TRBV29-1 | NA | TGCAGCGTTGCCCAATCGGCCGACAGCTACGAGCAGTACTTC | CSVAQSADSYEQYF
NA | TRBJ2-6 | TRBV19 | NA | TGTGCCAGTAGTACTGGTAGCTCTGGGGCCAACGTCCTGACTTTC | CASSTGSSGANVLTF
NA | TRBJ2-7 | TRBV19 | NA | TGTGCCACCAAGAGGGGGGACTCCTACGAGCAGTACTTC | CATKRGDSYEQYF
once | TRBJ1-4 | TRBV7-2 | NA | TGTGCCAGCAGGATGGGGGGGGCTAATGAAAAACTGTTTTTT | CASRMGGANEKLFF
NA | TRBJ2-7 | TRBV4-3 | NA | TGCGCCAGCAGCCAAGAACCGGAAATCGCCACCTACGAGCAGTACTTC | CASSQEPEIATYEQYF
once | TRBJ2-3 | TRBV7-9 | TRBD1 | TGTGCCAGCAGCTCAAACAGGGGTGTCGCAGATACGCAGTATTTT | CASSSNRGVADTQYF
NA | TRBJ1-2 | TRBV4-1 | NA | TGCGCCAGCAGCGAGGGTAACTATGGCTACACCTTC | CASSEGNYGYTF
NA | TRBJ1-3 | TRBV7-9 | NA | TGTGCCAGCAGCTTCGTGGACACCATATATTTT | CASSFVDTIYF
NA | TRBJ2-2 | TRBV2 | NA | TGTGCCAGCAGTGTGAGGGGTCTCACTTACACCGGGGAGCTGTTTTTT | CASSVRGLTYTGELFF
NA | TRBJ2-2 | TRBV14 | NA | TGTGCCAGCAGCTATTTTCCCGGGGAGCTGTTTTTT | CASSYFPGELFF
NA | TRBJ1-5 | TRBV19 | NA | TGTGCCAGTAGTTGGGCGGGGGTAGAACAGCCCCAGCATTTT | CASSWAGVEQPQHF
NA | TRBJ2-1 | TRBV18 | NA | TGTGCCAGCTCACCACAATACAATGAGCAGTTCTTC | CASSPQYNEQFF
NA | TRBJ2-1 | TRBV18 | TRBD1 | TGTGCCAGCCCTAAACTGGGACAGGGACATGATGAGCAGTTCTTC | CASPKLGQGHDEQFF
NA | TRBJ2-7 | TRBV7-9 | NA | TGTGCCAGCAGCACCGACAGGTACGAGCAGTACTTC | CASSTDRYEQYF
NA | TRBJ1-1 | TRBV5-1 | NA | TGCGCCAGCAGCTTGGGGGCACCGGCGGGCGGTGAAGCTTTCTTT | CASSLGAPAGGEAFF
NA | TRBJ2-1 | TRBV4-3 | TRBD1 | TGCGCCAGCAGCCAAGATCTGGGACAGGGGGGAAACTCCTACAATGAGCAGTTCTTC | CASSQDLGQGGNSYNEQFF
NA | TRBJ1-4 | TRBV7-9 | NA | TGTGCCAGCAGCTTAGACAGTAATGAAAAACTGTTTTTT | CASSLDSNEKLFF
NA | TRBJ2-3 | TRBV10-3 | NA | TGTGCCATCAGTGTTTGGGGGACTAGCACAGATACGCAGTATTTT | CAISVWGTSTDTQYF
NA | TRBJ2-3 | TRBV19 | NA | TGTGCCAGTAGTATAGCCGGGACAGATACGCAGTATTTT | CASSIAGTDTQYF
NA | TRBJ2-1 | TRBV27 | NA | TGTGCCAGCACCTGGGGGGTCCCTGGGAGCAATGAGCAGTTCTTC | CASTWGVPGSNEQFF
NA | TRBJ2-3 | TRBV9 | NA | TGTGCCAGCAGCGCCCTGACTAGTGCACTCGCAGATACGCAGTATTTT | CASSALTSALADTQYF
NA | TRBJ2-7 | TRBV5-4 | TRBD1 | TGTGCCAGCAGCTTGGGACAGGGTCCCTACGAGCAGTACTTC | CASSLGQGPYEQYF
NA | TRBJ1-3 | TRBV7-2 | TRBD1 | TGTGCCAGCAGCTACGGACAGGGGGCGCGAAACACCATATATTTT | CASSYGQGARNTIYF
NA | TRBJ2-5 | TRBV18 | TRBD1 | TGTGCCAGCTCACCAGGGACAGGGAGAGGAGAGACCCAGTACTTC | CASSPGTGRGETQYF
NA | TRBJ2-1 | TRBV19 | NA | TGTGCCAGTAGTCGGAGGGCCTTGGGGAATGAGCAGTTCTTC | CASSRRALGNEQFF
NA | TRBJ2-2 | TRBV10-1 | NA | TGCGCCAGCAGTGAGTCGGAGGGGGCGGCTTCCGGGGAGCTGTTTTTT | CASSESEGAASGELFF
NA | TRBJ2-3 | TRBV9 | NA | TGTGCCAGCAGCGTGTCCGGGGGCACAGATACGCAGTATTTT | CASSVSGGTDTQYF
NA | TRBJ2-3 | TRBV7-9 | NA | TGTGCCAGCAACTTGGTCACAGATACGCAGTATTTT | CASNLVTDTQYF
NA | TRBJ1-6 | TRBV4-1 | NA | TGCGCCAGCAGCCAACCCGGGGCACCCCTCCACTTT | CASSQPGAPLHF
NA | TRBJ2-5 | TRBV15 | NA | TGTGCCACCAGCAGAGGTTTAACTAGGTCCGGAGAGACCCAGTACTTC | CATSRGLTRSGETQYF
NA | TRBJ2-4 | TRBV6-1 | NA | TGTGCCTCTGGGGGGTTAGCCAAAAACATTCAGTACTTC | CASGGLAKNIQYF
NA | TRBJ2-7 | TRBV9 | NA | TGTGCCAGCAGCGAGACCGGGACCAGCTCCTACGAGCAGTACTTC | CASSETGTSSYEQYF
NA | TRBJ2-3 | TRBV5-4 | NA | TGTGCCAGCAGCGTGGCGGGGCGGGGGCGCGCAGATACGCAGTATTTT | CASSVAGRGRADTQYF